This TCR beta chain is drawn from a study of a mutant IDH1 vaccine in newly diagnosed glioma. About the study: Eight vaccine injections were given to patients in weeks 1, 3, 5, 7, 11, 15, 19 and 23. Most had both radiotherapy and temozolomide beforehand; others had only one. An approximately 62% male, approximately 38% female split and a mean age of around 41 years characterized treated patients.

Time point given: week 11, during vaccination. In the vaccine, a single dose held 300 ug of the mutant IDH1 20-mer peptide, along with topical imiquimod. Turning to this clone: Its antigen is undetermined.

Assay used: immunoSEQ multiplex PCR; TCRdb lists only in-frame clones, some missing. Of over 60,000 clones in the sample, around nine tenths were seen once. General observations from the study: With respect to changes in top peripheral T cell clonotypes, pseudoprogression seemed unrelated.

The CDR3 runs 14 residues. Germline CDR1 and CDR2: MGHRA and YSYEKL. Trimming removed 1 base at V and 6 bases at J, with 10 bases between. The TCR comes from a man aged 40-49 years with glioma. Sequenced here: PBMCs, sampled from a glioma patient whose treatment included an IDH1 peptide vaccine. The rearrangement uses TRBV4-1 and TRBJ2-1; the D is unclear. As DNA, the CDR3 is TGCGCCAGCAGCCAAGGGGGTTTCCTCAATGAGCAGTTCTTC. Translated: CASSQGGFLNEQFF.